Shown below are 26 T cell receptor beta chains from a single sample sequenced in a study of blood T cell repertoires in COVID-19 (dated by TCRdb to the early 2020s). Libraries came from the immunoSEQ multiplex PCR assay. The source is immuneACCESS, and TCRdb retained only in-frame sequences with V and J called. Part of the clones is not carried over; for the studies checked, unresolved V genes explain less than half of this, and the remainder is unexplained. For this sample there are around 290,000 clones; roughly nine tenths appear just once. The ten largest clones take up around 1.7% of the sample. The sequencing input was PBMCs or T cells enriched from blood (not recorded which). The receptor set was obtained from a woman in her forties who had recovered from COVID-19.

The chain joins TRBV6-5 to TRBJ2-7; 9 nucleotides line up with TRBD1. This CDR3 region has 15 residues. Germline CDR1 and CDR2: MNHEY and SVGAGI. The V segment lost 4 bases and the J segment 3 bases; nucleotides outside the gene matches: 7. For the CDR3, the DNA is TGTGCCAGCAGTTCCCCGGGACAGGGAATCTACGAGCAGTACTTC. Encoded protein: CASSSPGQGIYEQYF.

This clone has a handful of counts. The chain has TRBV2 and TRBJ1-1, with TRBD1 matching over 9 bases. V gave up 5 bases and J gave up 5 bases; unmatched junction bases: 3. The CDR3 is 13 residues long. Germline V gene lookup returns CDR1 SNHLY and CDR2 FYNNEI. This chain's CDR3 is CASSIGQGTEAFF. The CDR3 nucleotides read TGTGCCAGCAGTATTGGACAGGGGACTGAAGCTTTCTTT.

This clone has only a few counts. The rearrangement links TRBV3-1 (or the pseudogene TRBV3-2) to TRBJ2-3; D is possibly TRBD2 (7 bases). V lost 6 bases and J 1 base, leaving 20 bases between the germline ends. The CDR3 has 17 residues. CDR1 is LGHDT and CDR2 is YNNKEL in the germline V gene (reference sequence). The CDR3 is CASSPTWGGPGTDTQYF. In DNA form, the CDR3 reads TGTGCCAGCAGTCCTACCTGGGGGGGGCCAGGCACAGATACGCAGTATTTT.

The chain uses TRBV9 and TRBJ2-3; TRBD2 aligns across 8 bases. The V gene's germline CDR1 is SGDLS and CDR2 YYNGEE. The CDR3 extends over 16 amino acids. The ends lost 3 bases at V and 0 bases at J; junction bases unmatched: 6. The CDR3: CASSATSGGSTDTQYF. CDR3 coding DNA: TGTGCCAGCAGCGCAACTAGCGGAGGCAGCACAGATACGCAGTATTTT. Using reference TRBV9 and TRBJ2-3 for the parts outside the CDR3, the full variable domain is DSGVTQTPKHLITATGQRVTLRCSPRSGDLSVYWYQQSLDQGLQFLIQYYNGEERAKGNILERFSAQQFPDLHSELNLSSLELGDSALYFCASSATSGGSTDTQYFGPGTRLTVL.

The chain recombines TRBV2 with TRBJ2-3; 9 bases are a match to TRBD2. Unmatched junction bases numbered 13, after V lost 5 bases and J lost 4 bases. The CDR3 runs to 17 residues. Germline assignment: CDR1 SNHLY and CDR2 FYNNEI. The CDR3 protein is CASSPQVSSGGPDTQYF. For the CDR3, the DNA is TGTGCCAGCAGTCCCCAGGTTTCGAGCGGGGGGCCAGATACGCAGTATTTT.

This rearrangement joins TRBV7-3 to TRBJ2-2; 9 bases fit TRBD2. This CDR3 is 15 amino acids long. Germline V gives CDR1 SGHTA, CDR2 FQGTGA. Unmatched junction bases numbered 5, after V lost 4 bases and J lost 5 bases. The CDR3 reads CASSSNLAGTGELFF. DNA for the CDR3: TGTGCCAGCAGCTCCAATCTAGCGGGAACCGGGGAGCTGTTTTTT.

The chain has TRBV2 and TRBJ2-7; 10 nucleotides match TRBD1. The CDR3 is 13 residues long. CDR1 SNHLY and CDR2 FYNNEI come from the germline V gene. Trimming at V came to 5 bases and at J to 7 bases, leaving 5 bases not matched to a gene. The CDR3 DNA follows: TGTGCCAGCAGTCGACAGGGGGCGGGTGAGCAGTACTTC. Encoded protein: CASSRQGAGEQYF.

This chain joins TRBV2 and TRBJ2-2; D is perhaps TRBD1 (5 bases). The CDR3 extends over 12 amino acids. Germline loops: CDR1 SNHLY, CDR2 FYNNEI. The V and J ends lost 3 bases and 6 bases respectively, with 5 bases between them. For the CDR3, the DNA is TGTGCCAGCAGTGACAGGGCCGGGGAGCTGTTTTTT. This sequence encodes CASSDRAGELFF.

CDR3 nucleotide sequence: TGCGCCAGCAGCGAGTCAACTAGCGGGTCCCAAGAGACCCAGTACTTC. Encoded protein: CASSESTSGSQETQYF. The chain carries TRBV5-1 and TRBJ2-5, with 9 bases lining up with TRBD2. Per germline, CDR1 SGHRS and CDR2 YFSETQ. The CDR3 runs to 16 residues. The trim removed 4 bases at V and 1 base at J, leaving 8 bases unmatched.

The chain links TRBV19 to TRBJ1-2; TRBD1 is a possible D gene (6 bases). Germline V CDR1 and CDR2: LNHDA, SQIVND (reference sequence). There are 13 residues in the CDR3. Trimming took 6 bases from V and 1 from J, leaving 9 bases between them. The CDR3 DNA follows: TGTGCCAGTAGCGGACAGATTAACTATGGCTACACCTTC. It translates to CASSGQINYGYTF.

The J gene is TRBJ1-4, the V gene TRBV6-9, with D possibly being TRBD1 (6 bases). Germline V gene lookup returns CDR1 MNHGY and CDR2 SVAAGI. The V gene lost 7 bases and the J gene lost 11 bases, with 20 bases spanning the gap. The CDR3 totals 14 residues. CDR3 region: CASTPEGGSEKLFF. The CDR3 DNA follows: TGTGCCAGCACCCCGGAGGGGGGGTCGGAGAAACTGTTTTTT.

The CDR3 DNA is TGCGCCAGCAGCCAAGATGGGGGGTATTCAGTAGTAAAACTGTTTTTT. Residues: CASSQDGGYSVVKLFF. The V call is TRBV4-1, the J call TRBJ1-4; D possibly corresponds to TRBD1 (5 bases). CDR3 length: 16 residues. Trimming took off 0 bases at V and 10 bases at J, with 18 bases between the two ends. Germline V gives CDR1 MGHRA, CDR2 YSYEKL.

The CDR3: CSVWTGGNSPLHF. CDR3 DNA: TGCAGCGTATGGACAGGGGGCAATTCACCCCTCCACTTT. J is TRBJ1-6 and V is TRBV29-1; the match to TRBD1 covers 11 bases. The CDR3 covers 13 residues. J was trimmed by 7 bases and V by 6 bases; bases with no gene match: 2. Germline assignment: CDR1 SQVTM and CDR2 ANQGSEA.

The V gene is TRBV28, the J gene TRBJ1-2; TRBD1 matches 9 bases. With 5 bases clipped from V and 3 bases from J, the junction kept 13 bases outside the gene matches. CDR3 size: 17 residues. Germline V gene sequence: CDR1 MDHEN, CDR2 SYDVKM. The CDR3 protein is CASSPGGTGSLDYGYTF. CDR3 coding DNA: TGTGCCAGCAGTCCCGGAGGGACAGGGAGTTTGGACTATGGCTACACCTTC.

The rearrangement joins TRBV5-4 to TRBJ2-5, with D perhaps TRBD1 (6 bases). Germline lookup yields CDR1 SGHNT and CDR2 YYREEE (reference sequence). The CDR3 extends over 19 amino acids. Trimming cost V 4 bases and J 7 bases, with 32 bases left between them. In DNA form, the CDR3 reads TGTGCCAGCAGCCCGAGGGGGTTAGGAGGAGCGAAGGCATCGAGGACCCAGTACTTC. It yields the protein CASSPRGLGGAKASRTQYF.

Only a few counts were recorded for this clone. The rearrangement links TRBV2 to TRBJ1-2; 7 nucleotides agree with TRBD1. V was pared by 5 bases and J by 2 bases, with 2 bases of the junction left unmatched. CDR1 is SNHLY, CDR2 FYNNEI, per germline. The CDR3 consists of 13 residues. The CDR3 reads CASSRDSNYGYTF. Written as DNA, the CDR3 is TGTGCCAGCAGTAGGGACAGCAACTATGGCTACACCTTC.

The chain recombines TRBV5-1 with TRBJ2-1; 10 bases map to TRBD1. V gave up 4 bases and J gave up 5 bases; unmatched junction bases: 3. Germline CDR1 SGHRS, CDR2 YFSETQ. The CDR3 is made up of 14 amino acids. DNA of the CDR3: TGCGCCAGCAGCGCCGGGACAGGGGACAATGAGCAGTTCTTC. Translating it yields CASSAGTGDNEQFF.

With regard to this clone: Within the sample, other DNA sequences also encode this same CDR3. As DNA, the CDR3 is TGTGCCAGCAGCCAAGATCGGACGGGGGGATACGAGCAGTACTTC. Amino acid sequence: CASSQDRTGGYEQYF. V usage is TRBV3-1 (or the pseudogene TRBV3-2) and J usage is TRBJ2-7; 7 nucleotides match TRBD2. CDR3 length: 15 residues. Germline CDR1 and CDR2: LGHDT and YNNKEL (reference sequence). The junction had 6 bases not matched to a gene; V was cut back by 0 bases and J by 4 bases.

This sequence joins TRBV7-2 and TRBJ2-7; D possibly corresponds to TRBD2 (6 bases). The CDR3 length is 15 residues. Germline CDR1 SGHTA, CDR2 FQGNSA. The germline V and J ends were trimmed by 5 bases and 0 bases, with 14 bases remaining between them. The CDR3 region has the DNA TGTGCCAGCAGCCCACTCGGAGGGGCCTCCTACGAGCAGTACTTC. Its protein is CASSPLGGASYEQYF.

This rearrangement joins TRBV27 to TRBJ1-2; D is uncertain. The V gene's germline CDR1 is MNHEY and CDR2 SMNVEV (reference sequence). This CDR3 contains 12 residues. Trimming removed 0 bases from V and 8 bases from J, with 7 bases in between. CDR3 region: CASSLSTRGYTF. CDR3 sequence (DNA): TGTGCCAGCAGTTTATCGACAAGGGGCTACACCTTC.

V is TRBV5-5 and J is TRBJ1-3; possibly TRBD1 for D (5 bases). V gave up 3 bases and J gave up 0 bases, with 13 bases separating them. Germline CDR1 SGHKS, CDR2 YYEKEE (reference sequence). CDR3 length: 16 residues. The CDR3: CASSSVVGASGNTIYF. The DNA of the CDR3 is TGTGCCAGCAGCTCTGTAGTAGGGGCCTCTGGAAACACCATATATTTT. The entire variable domain, with the rest obtained from reference TRBV5-5 and TRBJ1-3, is as follows: DAGVTQSPTHLIKTRGQQVTLRCSPISGHKSVSWYQQVLGQGPQFIFQYYEKEERGRGNFPDRFSARQFPNYSSELNVNALLLGDSALYLCASSSVVGASGNTIYFGEGSWLTVV.

The V call is TRBV19, the J call TRBJ2-4; D is perhaps TRBD2 (5 bases). This CDR3 has 15 residues. Germline CDR1 is LNHDA and CDR2 is SQIVND (reference sequence). The ends were cut back, 3 bases at V and 5 bases at J, with 14 bases in the middle. CDR3 DNA: TGTGCCAGTAGTATCTTTGAGGGTTTCGAAAACATTCAGTACTTC. Its protein is CASSIFEGFENIQYF.

This clone was seen just once. J is TRBJ2-7 and V is TRBV9, with 15 nucleotides matching TRBD2. With V trimmed by 2 bases and J by 6 bases, 12 bases remained unmatched. Germline V lookup: CDR1 SGDLS, CDR2 YYNGEE. The CDR3 has 18 residues. DNA of the CDR3: TGTGCCAGCAGCGTGGGACTAGCGGGGGGACCCCCGTTTTCCGAGCAGTACTTC. Amino acids: CASSVGLAGGPPFSEQYF.

The gene calls are TRBV5-1 and TRBJ1-1, with 8 bases aligning to TRBD1. Germline V lookup: CDR1 SGHRS, CDR2 YFSETQ. This CDR3 region has 15 residues. The trim removed 4 bases at V and 1 base at J, leaving 6 bases unmatched. The CDR3 here is CASSAGGVSNTEAFF. CDR3 nucleotide sequence: TGCGCCAGCAGCGCAGGGGGCGTCTCGAACACTGAAGCTTTCTTT.

The rearrangement joins TRBV6-5 to TRBJ1-6; 10 bases map to TRBD1. Germline CDR1 reads MNHEY; CDR2 reads SVGAGI. Trimming removed 8 bases from V and 11 bases from J; junction bases left unmatched: 12. This CDR3 spans 15 amino acids. CDR3 protein: CASGSSPGQGTPLHF. The CDR3 nucleotides read TGTGCCAGCGGGTCTTCCCCGGGACAGGGGACACCCCTCCACTTT.

In this sample, this clone turned up a few times. This chain connects TRBV6-5 to TRBJ1-6, with TRBD1 identical over 8 bases. Germline V gives CDR1 MNHEY, CDR2 SVGAGI. This CDR3 is 16 amino acids long. V dropped 0 bases and J dropped 10; count of bases not matched to a gene: 8. The CDR3 region is CASSYSQGALRSPLHF. The CDR3 region has the DNA TGTGCCAGCAGTTACTCGCAGGGGGCCCTTAGGTCACCCCTCCACTTT.